Sequencing of this TCR beta chain was carried out in a study of response to subunit inactivated influenza vaccine (dated by TCRdb to the late 2010s). At the level of the whole study: The study used deep quantitative T cell receptor repertoire profiling to track responses to a trivalent subunit inactivated influenza vaccine.

The paper as a whole reports these results and caveats: It was suggested by the authors that each seasonal influenza vaccination may recruit only a limited number of new T cells.

To prepare the library, RT-PCR was applied. Sequencing instrument: Illumina HiSeq 2500. TCRdb itself trimmed the public reads at Q25 with fastp, ran MiXCR and retained productive beta chains. Rows with one shared CDR3 protein collapse into an entry with the most common genes and DNA. The sample table holds about 180,000 distinct CDR3 sequences, of which about 9% were seen once. The ten top clones hold approximately 11% of the sample. As to this clonotype: The target of this receptor is not known. One base away there is no much larger clone; base qualities are not given.

Inclusive of the bounding cysteine and phenylalanine, the CDR3 is 14 residues long. Only CDR3 DNA remains: 42 bases, in frame from the first base. The V and J genes are TRBV21-1 and TRBJ1-5; TRBD1 is taken as the D call from the table, unchecked against the DNA. TRBV21-1 is a pseudogene segment. Sample: non-naive T cells sorted from PBMCs, taken on the day of vaccination. In light of the paper, this sample's cell subset or site label describes: memory T cell fraction. This receptor was identified in a man aged 45 to 65 who received an inactivated influenza vaccine. Donor details come from another sample of the same person, matched by shared clones. The DNA is as follows: TGTGCCAGCAACAGGACAGGCTTACTTCAGCCCCAGCATTTT. This gives the protein CASNRTGLLQPQHF.